These 10 T cell receptor beta chains were all obtained from the same sample, sequenced in a study of PD-1 blockade in classical Hodgkin lymphoma. Some clones are missing from TCRdb's copy, which holds only in-frame ones; the method was immunoSEQ multiplex PCR. The top ten hold roughly 0.47% of the sample, which has 25,000 to 30,000 clones, 86% seen once. The time point was: cycle 4 day 1 (C4D1), after 6 weeks of nivolumab. Brentuximab vedotin exposure varied, and every patient relapsed after autologous stem cell transplantation. By magnetic negative selection, CD4+ T cells were purified from thawed PBMCs. Sequenced material: CD4+ T cells from blood, taken before the fourth cycle of nivolumab. These receptors were taken from a human donor with classical Hodgkin lymphoma.

This clone was observed once. The V gene is TRBV21-1, the J gene TRBJ1-5; TRBD1, the D gene given by the table, was not confirmed from the DNA. TRBV21-1 is termed a pseudogene. The CDR3 totals 17 residues. CDR3 sequence: CASSLLGGQNSNQPQHF. CDR3 nucleotide sequence: TGTGCCAGCAGCCTCCTTGGGGGACAGAATAGCAATCAGCCCCAGCATTTT.

This clone was detected only once. The chain links TRBV6-1 to TRBJ2-5; 8 nucleotides match TRBD2. Trimming cost V 3 bases and J 4 bases; bases outside gene matches: 10. This CDR3 contains 16 residues. CDR1 and CDR2 from the germline V gene are MNHNS and SASEGT. The CDR3 spells CASSEAGTRIIETQYF. CDR3 nucleotide sequence: TGTGCCAGCAGTGAGGCCGGGACTAGAATTATAGAGACCCAGTACTTC.

This clone has just one count. This CDR3 is CASRGSGRVYEQYF. In DNA form, the CDR3 reads TGTGCCAGCCGGGGGAGCGGGAGGGTGTACGAGCAGTACTTC. This chain joins TRBV7-8 and TRBJ2-7; 10 positions match TRBD2. CDR3 size: 14 residues. The V and J ends lost 8 bases and 4 bases, in that order; junction bases with no gene match: 8. The germline V gene encodes CDR1 SGHVS and CDR2 FQNEAQ.

The chain couples TRBV5-1 to TRBJ1-3, with TRBD1 matching over 9 bases. CDR3 length: 14 amino acids. Germline values: CDR1 SGHRS, CDR2 YFSETQ. V lost 4 bases, J lost 7 bases, and 6 bases stayed unmatched. The CDR3 DNA is TGCGCCAGCAGCCCGGGACAGGGAGGGAACACCATATATTTT. It codes for CASSPGQGGNTIYF.

The chain combines TRBV15 with TRBJ1-1; no clear D gene. The V gene lost 4 bases and the J gene lost 0 bases, with 9 bases spanning the gap. CDR3 size: 14 residues. Germline lookup yields CDR1 LNHNV and CDR2 YYDKDF (reference sequence). CDR3 sequence (DNA): TGTGCCACCAGCATAGACCTACTGAACACTGAAGCTTTCTTT. Residues: CATSIDLLNTEAFF.

The rearrangement uses TRBV29-1 and TRBJ2-4, with a possible D match to TRBD2 (5 bases). CDR3 length equals 14 residues. Trimming left V 6 bases short and J 6 bases short, with 18 bases between. Germline CDR1 reads SQVTM; CDR2 reads ANQGSEA. CDR3 nucleotides: TGCAGCGTACCGCGAGAGGGTCAACGAAACATTCAGTACTTC. Translated, it gives CSVPREGQRNIQYF.

This chain's CDR3 is CASSLSQVGGVSGANVLTF. The DNA of the CDR3 is TGTGCCAGCAGCTTGAGTCAGGTTGGTGGTGTCTCTGGGGCCAACGTCCTGACTTTC. The V gene is TRBV5-5, the J gene TRBJ2-6; D ambiguous. Germline lookup yields CDR1 SGHKS and CDR2 YYEKEE (reference sequence). Trimming shortened V by 1 base and J by 0 bases, and 17 bases separated the two germline ends. The CDR3 sequence is 19 residues long.

The chain is built from TRBV5-1 and TRBJ1-1; D is uncertain. V lost 0 bases, J lost 10 bases, and 10 bases lay in between. Germline V gives CDR1 SGHRS, CDR2 YFSETQ. The CDR3 spans 12 residues. The CDR3 protein is CASSLEDSGAFF. The CDR3 DNA reads TGCGCCAGCAGCTTGGAGGACTCGGGAGCTTTCTTT.

The chain carries TRBV6-6 and TRBJ1-5; 7 bases are a match to TRBD1. V trimming: 6 bases; J trimming: 6 bases; junction bases outside the gene matches: 5. The CDR3 has 13 residues. CDR1 and CDR2 from the germline V gene are MNHNY and SVGAGI (reference sequence). The CDR3 region has the DNA TGTGCCAGCAGCGGACAGGCGGGTCAGCCCCAGCATTTT. Translated, it gives CASSGQAGQPQHF.

The genes are TRBV23-1 and TRBJ2-7; D tentatively fits TRBD1 or TRBD2 (5 bases each). TRBV23-1 is an ORF for which the function is uncertain. V was cut by 3 bases and J by 3 bases, with 12 bases left in between. CDR3 length: 14 residues. The CDR3 sequence is CASSHPGRSYEQYF. CDR3 nucleotide sequence: TGCGCCAGCAGTCACCCGGGACGGAGCTACGAGCAGTACTTC.